This T cell receptor beta chain appears in the sequencing data of a study of siplizumab effects on memory and regulatory T cells (dated by TCRdb to between 2018 and 2021). Notes on the research overall: The effect of the anti-CD2 antibody siplizumab on alloreactive T-cell subsets was examined in allogeneic mixed lymphocyte reactions constructed from human PBMCs. Paper-wide results and their limitations: Whether proliferating Tregs from siplizumab cultures actually had suppressive function was not functionally confirmed. Because sequences at frequencies below about 10^-5 were poorly captured, only a minor fraction of alloreactive clones could be mapped back to unstimulated subsets. Roughly 75-97% of proliferating CD4+ or CD8+ clones could not be assigned a naive or memory phenotype. Unstimulated naive T cells appeared to be more diverse than memory T cells, and naive cells seemed to make a substantial contribution to the alloresponse. Siplizumab significantly reduced the cumulative frequency of alloreactive sequences traceable to unstimulated CD4+ memory T cells. Among mappable alloreactive CD4+ clones, an average Treg-derived fraction of 68.8% was observed with siplizumab, compared with 26.9% in control reactions.

The library was prepared using the immunoSEQ multiplex PCR assay. Roughly 100,000 TCR templates per sample were assayed by the deep sequencing platform. Genomic DNA extracted from sorted T cells was used for TCRbeta CDR3 sequencing. Concerning the study's data processing: The R programming language was used for clonal analysis of the TCRbeta CDR3 data. Comparing unstimulated samples against CFSE-low samples taken after the reaction was how alloreactive CD4+ and CD8+ clones were defined. Regulatory or non-regulatory origin was assigned to alloreactive CD4+ clones by matching of sequences to sorted unstimulated Treg and non-Treg repertoires. TCRdb took this table from immuneACCESS and kept in-frame rearrangements with V and J called. Such tables lack part of the clones; where checked against another copy, unresolved V genes explain under half of the gap, and the rest is unexplained. Clone size and the V and J calls come from that table; the DNA yielded D and trimming. The sample table records around 100,000 clones; 80% to 95% of these occur just once. The ten largest clones represent roughly 0.16% of the sample.

On this clone: What antigen it recognizes has not been identified. Base qualities are not recorded, but no much larger clone differs from it by a single base.

Sorted unstimulated T cells and proliferating T cells recovered from mixed lymphocyte reactions were subjected to TCRbeta CDR3 sequencing. Fresh whole blood from approximately 11 HLA-typed healthy donors served as the source for isolating PBMCs. Including cysteine and phenylalanine, the CDR3 has 13 amino acids. Just the 39-base CDR3 DNA is kept, in frame starting at base 1. V is clipped by 0 bases and J by 4 bases, and the sequence between their germline boundaries is 7 bases long. For CDR1 and CDR2, the germline V gene (reference sequence) lists SGHNT and YYREEE. The TCR comes from a human donor in good health. The sequence is built from TRBV5-4 and TRBJ1-2; TRBD1 might be the D gene, on 5 matching bases. Sequenced material: CD4+ T cells sorted from blood. The DNA reads TGTGCCAGCAGCTTGGGGGGCGCCTATGGCTACACCTTC. The translation is CASSLGGAYGYTF. The CDR3, completed at both ends by the reference TRBV5-4 and TRBJ1-2 genes, gives the full variable domain ETGVTQSPTHLIKTRGQQVTLRCSSQSGHNTVSWYQQALGQGPQFIFQYYREEENGRGNFPPRFSGLQFPNYSSELNVNALELDDSALYLCASSLGGAYGYTFGSGTRLTVV.